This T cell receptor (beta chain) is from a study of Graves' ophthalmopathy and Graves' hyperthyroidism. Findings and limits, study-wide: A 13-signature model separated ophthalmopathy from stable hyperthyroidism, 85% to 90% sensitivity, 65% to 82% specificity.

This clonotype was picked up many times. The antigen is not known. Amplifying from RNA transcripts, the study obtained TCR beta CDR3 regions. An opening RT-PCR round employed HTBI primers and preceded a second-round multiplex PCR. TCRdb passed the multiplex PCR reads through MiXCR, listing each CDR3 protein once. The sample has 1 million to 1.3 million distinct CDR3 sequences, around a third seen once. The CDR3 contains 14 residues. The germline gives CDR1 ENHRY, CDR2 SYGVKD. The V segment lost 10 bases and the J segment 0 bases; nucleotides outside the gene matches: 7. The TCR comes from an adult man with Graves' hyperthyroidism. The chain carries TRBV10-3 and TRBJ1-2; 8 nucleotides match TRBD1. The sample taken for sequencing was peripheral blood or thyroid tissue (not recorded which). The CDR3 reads CATYPGQANYGYTF. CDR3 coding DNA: TGTGCCACCTATCCGGGACAGGCTAACTATGGCTACACCTTC.